Listed below are T cell receptor beta chains from one sample, sequenced in a study of T cell repertoires in cytomegalovirus infection. In TCRdb, the reads were re-called with MiXCR into one record per CDR3 protein. Of approximately 150,000 distinct CDR3 sequences in the sample, 17% were seen once. Input material: CD8+ T cells from PBMCs. The receptors were sampled from a human donor in good health (CMV status not recorded). Some clones in this sample may be carry-over from other donors' samples. Both conserved end residues are part of each CDR3. The D gene is left open where the match is weak. Clone sizes are given selectively: once, few, many, or a class where the clone is expanded.

clone size: -
CDR3 length: 14
V gene: TRBV7-6
J gene: TRBJ2-7
D gene: -
CDR3 DNA: TGTGCCAGCAGCGTTGAAGGGGGGAACTACGAGCAGTACTTC
CDR3 protein: CASSVEGGNYEQYF

clone size: -
CDR3 length: 14
V gene: TRBV7-9
J gene: TRBJ2-3
D gene: -
CDR3 DNA: TGTGCCAGCAGATCGGGCTCCGGCACAGATACGCAGTATTTT
CDR3 protein: CASRSGSGTDTQYF

clone size: few
CDR3 length: 15
V gene: TRBV28
J gene: TRBJ2-5
D gene: TRBD1
CDR3 DNA: TGTGCCAGCAGTTTGTTGCAGGGGGATCGAGAGACCCAGTACTTC
CDR3 protein: CASSLLQGDRETQYF

clone size: -
CDR3 length: 15
V gene: TRBV6-2/TRBV6-3
J gene: TRBJ1-2
D gene: -
CDR3 DNA: TGTGCCAGCAGTTACGCGAGGACCGGGAACTATGGCTACACCTTC
CDR3 protein: CASSYARTGNYGYTF

clone size: -
CDR3 length: 15
V gene: TRBV7-9
J gene: TRBJ2-7
D gene: TRBD2
CDR3 DNA: TGTGCCAGCAGTCCCCAGCGGGGGGCGGGCCACGAGCAGTACTTC
CDR3 protein: CASSPQRGAGHEQYF

clone size: -
CDR3 length: 14
V gene: TRBV5-1
J gene: TRBJ1-2
D gene: -
CDR3 DNA: TGCGCCAGCAGCTTGGCGGGTACGACCTATGGCTACACCTTC
CDR3 protein: CASSLAGTTYGYTF

clone size: -
CDR3 length: 14
V gene: TRBV6-2/TRBV6-3
J gene: TRBJ2-7
D gene: -
CDR3 DNA: TGTGCCAGCAGTTTCCTGACAGGAACCTACGAGCAGTACTTC
CDR3 protein: CASSFLTGTYEQYF

clone size: -
CDR3 length: 12
V gene: TRBV7-9
J gene: TRBJ1-2
D gene: -
CDR3 DNA: TGTGCCAGCAGCTTAGCCCTGACAGGCCAGGACTTC
CDR3 protein: CASSLALTGQDF

clone size: few
CDR3 length: 12
V gene: TRBV6-4
J gene: TRBJ2-1
D gene: -
CDR3 DNA: TGTGCCAGCAGTGACTCGACTCATGAGCAGTTCTTC
CDR3 protein: CASSDSTHEQFF

clone size: few
CDR3 length: 12
V gene: TRBV6-6
J gene: TRBJ2-7
D gene: -
CDR3 DNA: TGTGCCAGCAGCCCCTTCCCGGCCGAGCAGTACTTC
CDR3 protein: CASSPFPAEQYF

clone size: few
CDR3 length: 16
V gene: TRBV10-3
J gene: TRBJ2-3
D gene: TRBD2
CDR3 DNA: TGTGCCATCAGTGCCTTTGAGCGGGAGCCCACAGATACGCAGTATTTT
CDR3 protein: CAISAFEREPTDTQYF

clone size: many
CDR3 length: 15
V gene: TRBV28
J gene: TRBJ1-4
D gene: -
CDR3 DNA: TGTGCCAGCAGGGGGGAAGACAGGCATAATGAAAAACTGTTTTTT
CDR3 protein: CASRGEDRHNEKLFF

clone size: few
CDR3 length: 16
V gene: TRBV11-2
J gene: TRBJ1-3
D gene: -
CDR3 DNA: TGTGCCAGCAGCTCTAGCGCACGACCCTCTGGAAACACCATATATTTT
CDR3 protein: CASSSSARPSGNTIYF

clone size: -
CDR3 length: 13
V gene: TRBV11-1
J gene: TRBJ1-1
D gene: -
CDR3 DNA: TGTGCCAGCAGCCCCTCCGAAGAGGTGGGGGCTTTCTTT
CDR3 protein: CASSPSEEVGAFF

clone size: few
CDR3 length: 12
V gene: TRBV6-2/TRBV6-3
J gene: TRBJ2-1
D gene: -
CDR3 DNA: TGTGCCAGCCTGGGGGGTCGCAATGAGCAGTTCTTC
CDR3 protein: CASLGGRNEQFF

clone size: -
CDR3 length: 13
V gene: TRBV6-9
J gene: TRBJ1-1
D gene: -
CDR3 DNA: TGTGCCAGCAGTTTATTAAAGAACACTGAAGCTTTCTTT
CDR3 protein: CASSLLKNTEAFF

clone size: few
CDR3 length: 12
V gene: TRBV12-3/TRBV12-4
J gene: TRBJ2-2
D gene: -
CDR3 DNA: TGTGCCAGCAGCATGGGGACCGGGGAGCTGTTTTTT
CDR3 protein: CASSMGTGELFF

clone size: many
CDR3 length: 15
V gene: TRBV7-2
J gene: TRBJ2-7
D gene: TRBD2
CDR3 DNA: TGTGCCAGCAGCCTAGCCGGGACTACCCCCTACGAGCAGTACTTC
CDR3 protein: CASSLAGTTPYEQYF

clone size: -
CDR3 length: 14
V gene: TRBV7-2
J gene: TRBJ1-5
D gene: -
CDR3 DNA: TGTGCCAGCAGCCAGTCGGGGGCTCGTCAGCCCCAGCATTTT
CDR3 protein: CASSQSGARQPQHF

clone size: few
CDR3 length: 14
V gene: TRBV19
J gene: TRBJ2-3
D gene: TRBD2
CDR3 DNA: TGTGCCAGTAATTTGGCGGGAGTGCCAGATACGCAGTATTTT
CDR3 protein: CASNLAGVPDTQYF

clone size: many
CDR3 length: 16
V gene: TRBV7-2
J gene: TRBJ1-1
D gene: -
CDR3 DNA: TGTGCCAGCAGCCACCCCCTAGACAGGCCGAACACTGAAGCTTTCTTT
CDR3 protein: CASSHPLDRPNTEAFF

clone size: -
CDR3 length: 16
V gene: TRBV12-3/TRBV12-4
J gene: TRBJ1-5
D gene: -
CDR3 DNA: TGTGCCAGCAGTTCGACAGGAGATTATAGCAATCAGCCCCAGCATTTT
CDR3 protein: CASSSTGDYSNQPQHF

clone size: -
CDR3 length: 15
V gene: TRBV12-5
J gene: TRBJ2-1
D gene: TRBD2
CDR3 DNA: TGTGCTAGTGGTTTAGTAGGACTAGCGATAAATGAGCAGTTCTTC
CDR3 protein: CASGLVGLAINEQFF

clone size: many
CDR3 length: 14
V gene: TRBV27
J gene: TRBJ2-7
D gene: TRBD1
CDR3 DNA: TGTGCCAGCAGTCTAAGACAGGGATCCTACGAGCAGTACTTC
CDR3 protein: CASSLRQGSYEQYF

clone size: many
CDR3 length: 15
V gene: TRBV7-3
J gene: TRBJ2-3
D gene: -
CDR3 DNA: TGTGCCAGCAGCTTAACCGGGGGCTTAACAGATACGCAGTATTTT
CDR3 protein: CASSLTGGLTDTQYF

clone size: few
CDR3 length: 14
V gene: TRBV20-1
J gene: TRBJ2-7
D gene: TRBD1
CDR3 DNA: TGCAGTGCTACCCGACAGGGGATCGACTACGAGCAGTACTTC
CDR3 protein: CSATRQGIDYEQYF

clone size: few
CDR3 length: 15
V gene: TRBV19
J gene: TRBJ2-5
D gene: -
CDR3 DNA: TGTGCCAGTAGTATAGACCCCGGACTGCAAGAGACCCAGTACTTC
CDR3 protein: CASSIDPGLQETQYF

clone size: -
CDR3 length: 15
V gene: TRBV11-2
J gene: TRBJ2-2
D gene: TRBD2
CDR3 DNA: TGTGCCACCTACCTCCGGGGAGGGTACACCGGGGAGCTGTTTTTT
CDR3 protein: CATYLRGGYTGELFF

clone size: few
CDR3 length: 15
V gene: TRBV4-2
J gene: TRBJ2-7
D gene: -
CDR3 DNA: TGTGCCAGCAGCCAAGAAGGGTATACAGCCTACGAGCAGTACTTC
CDR3 protein: CASSQEGYTAYEQYF

clone size: few
CDR3 length: 13
V gene: TRBV14
J gene: TRBJ1-1
D gene: -
CDR3 DNA: TGTGCCAGCAGCGGCTGGGCCAACACTGAAGCTTTCTTT
CDR3 protein: CASSGWANTEAFF

clone size: many
CDR3 length: 14
V gene: TRBV7-8
J gene: TRBJ1-2
D gene: -
CDR3 DNA: TGTGCCAGCAGCTTAGTGGGCGGAGGGTATGGCTACACCTTC
CDR3 protein: CASSLVGGGYGYTF

clone size: -
CDR3 length: 17
V gene: TRBV28
J gene: TRBJ2-7
D gene: -
CDR3 DNA: TGTGCCAGCAGTCCTCACCCCCGGGACACCACCTCCTACGAGCAGTACTTC
CDR3 protein: CASSPHPRDTTSYEQYF

clone size: few
CDR3 length: 16
V gene: TRBV27
J gene: TRBJ1-5
D gene: -
CDR3 DNA: TGTGCCAGCAGTCCACGGACACTGAATAGCAATCAGCCCCAGCATTTT
CDR3 protein: CASSPRTLNSNQPQHF

clone size: few
CDR3 length: 15
V gene: TRBV11-2
J gene: TRBJ2-1
D gene: -
CDR3 DNA: TGTGCCAGCAGCTTATATGGGGGGTCCCCAAATGAGCAGTTCTTC
CDR3 protein: CASSLYGGSPNEQFF

clone size: few
CDR3 length: 13
V gene: TRBV10-1
J gene: TRBJ2-5
D gene: -
CDR3 DNA: TGCGCCAGCAGTCCTAAGGGCGGGGAGACCCAGTACTTC
CDR3 protein: CASSPKGGETQYF

clone size: -
CDR3 length: 15
V gene: TRBV27
J gene: TRBJ2-1
D gene: TRBD2
CDR3 DNA: TGTGCCAGCAGCCCCCGGGACTACCGATTTGATGAGCAGTTCTTC
CDR3 protein: CASSPRDYRFDEQFF

clone size: -
CDR3 length: 15
V gene: TRBV29-1
J gene: TRBJ1-3
D gene: -
CDR3 DNA: TGCAGCGTTGAAGAAGTTAGAGGGTTTGGAAACACCATATATTTT
CDR3 protein: CSVEEVRGFGNTIYF

clone size: few
CDR3 length: 16
V gene: TRBV7-9
J gene: TRBJ2-5
D gene: TRBD2
CDR3 DNA: TGTGCCAGCAGCACCAGCGGGGGGCCTTTCCAAGAGACCCAGTACTTC
CDR3 protein: CASSTSGGPFQETQYF

clone size: -
CDR3 length: 13
V gene: TRBV12-3/TRBV12-4
J gene: TRBJ2-7
D gene: -
CDR3 DNA: TGTGCCAGCAGTTTTCAACAGGGCTACGAGCAGTACTTC
CDR3 protein: CASSFQQGYEQYF

clone size: many
CDR3 length: 13
V gene: TRBV7-2
J gene: TRBJ2-7
D gene: -
CDR3 DNA: TGTGCCAGCAGCTTCGGACCAATCTACGAGCAGTACTTC
CDR3 protein: CASSFGPIYEQYF

clone size: -
CDR3 length: 15
V gene: TRBV7-2
J gene: TRBJ1-1
D gene: -
CDR3 DNA: TGTGCCAGCACCCTAAGGACTTTTAGGGACACTGAAGCTTTCTTT
CDR3 protein: CASTLRTFRDTEAFF

clone size: few
CDR3 length: 14
V gene: TRBV7-9
J gene: TRBJ2-1
D gene: TRBD2
CDR3 DNA: TGTGCCAGCAGGTCGGGCGGGAGTACCAATGAGCAGTTCTTC
CDR3 protein: CASRSGGSTNEQFF

clone size: many
CDR3 length: 15
V gene: TRBV7-8
J gene: TRBJ1-1
D gene: -
CDR3 DNA: TGTGCCAGCAGCTTAGCGCAAGGGGGTTACACTGAAGCTTTCTTT
CDR3 protein: CASSLAQGGYTEAFF

clone size: many
CDR3 length: 14
V gene: TRBV2
J gene: TRBJ2-2
D gene: TRBD2
CDR3 DNA: TGTGCCAGCAGGGTAGCGGGGAACACCGGGGAGCTGTTTTTT
CDR3 protein: CASRVAGNTGELFF

clone size: -
CDR3 length: 16
V gene: TRBV6-5
J gene: TRBJ1-3
D gene: -
CDR3 DNA: TGTGCCAGCAGTTACTCGACGGGGTTCTCTGGAAACACCATATATTTT
CDR3 protein: CASSYSTGFSGNTIYF

clone size: -
CDR3 length: 14
V gene: TRBV12-3/TRBV12-4
J gene: TRBJ1-1
D gene: -
CDR3 DNA: TGTGCCAGCAGTTTAGCCCCGGAGGGCACTGAAGCTTTCTTT
CDR3 protein: CASSLAPEGTEAFF

clone size: -
CDR3 length: 12
V gene: TRBV29-1
J gene: TRBJ2-1
D gene: TRBD2
CDR3 DNA: TGCAGCGTTGGCGGGAGGCAGCCTGAGCAGTTCTTC
CDR3 protein: CSVGGRQPEQFF

clone size: many
CDR3 length: 16
V gene: TRBV7-8
J gene: TRBJ2-5
D gene: -
CDR3 DNA: TGTGCCAGCAGTCTCCTGGGAGCGTTACTTCAAGAGACCCAGTACTTC
CDR3 protein: CASSLLGALLQETQYF

clone size: -
CDR3 length: 14
V gene: TRBV7-9
J gene: TRBJ1-2
D gene: -
CDR3 DNA: TGTGCCAGCAGCTTAGGGTCGTCGGTGGATGGCTACACCTTC
CDR3 protein: CASSLGSSVDGYTF

clone size: -
CDR3 length: 12
V gene: TRBV12-5
J gene: TRBJ1-1
D gene: -
CDR3 DNA: TGTGCTAGTGCCATCGGGGGATCTGAAGCTTTCTTT
CDR3 protein: CASAIGGSEAFF

clone size: few
CDR3 length: 15
V gene: TRBV13
J gene: TRBJ1-1
D gene: -
CDR3 DNA: TGTGCCAGCAGCTTAGTAGGGACACCGAACACTGAAGCTTTCTTT
CDR3 protein: CASSLVGTPNTEAFF

clone size: -
CDR3 length: 12
V gene: TRBV25-1
J gene: TRBJ1-1
D gene: -
CDR3 DNA: TGTGCCAGCCACACGGGATCGGGGGAAGCTTTCTTT
CDR3 protein: CASHTGSGEAFF

clone size: many
CDR3 length: 16
V gene: TRBV6-1
J gene: TRBJ2-1
D gene: TRBD2
CDR3 DNA: TGTGCCAGCAGTGAAGCCGGGGCTAGCGGCTACAATGAGCAGTTCTTC
CDR3 protein: CASSEAGASGYNEQFF

clone size: -
CDR3 length: 16
V gene: TRBV20-1
J gene: TRBJ2-3
D gene: TRBD1
CDR3 DNA: TGCAGTGCCAGTGTACAGGGGATTTGGGTGACGGATACGCAGTATTTT
CDR3 protein: CSASVQGIWVTDTQYF

clone size: few
CDR3 length: 18
V gene: TRBV28
J gene: TRBJ2-3
D gene: TRBD2
CDR3 DNA: TGTGCCAGCGCCTCGGTAATAAGAAGAGCGGGAGGGGGAGATACGCAGTATTTT
CDR3 protein: CASASVIRRAGGGDTQYF

clone size: few
CDR3 length: 11
V gene: TRBV6-1
J gene: TRBJ2-5
D gene: -
CDR3 DNA: TGTGCCAGCAGTGCCCTAGAGACCCAGTACTTC
CDR3 protein: CASSALETQYF